This T cell receptor beta chain was found in a study of CD8 T cells in Susac syndrome. RNA, at about 0.45 to 1 ug, was reverse transcribed with random hexamers. TCRdb fed the immunoSEQ multiplex PCR reads into MiXCR, producing one record per CDR3 protein. The sample lists approximately 110,000 distinct CDR3 sequences, roughly 93% occurring once. Negative isolation yielded CD8+ and CD4+ T cells; FACS enriched TEMRA cells. The CDR3 spans 14 residues. The V and J ends lost 1 base and 3 bases respectively, with 7 bases between them. CDR1 is MGHRA, CDR2 YSYEKL, per germline. The V and J genes are TRBV4-1 and TRBJ1-5; D is unclear. The sample consisted of CD8+ T cells from PBMCs. The sequence came from a human donor with multiple sclerosis. In DNA, the CDR3 is TGCGCCAGCAGCCAAGTGAGGGACAATCAGCCCCAGCATTTT. This encodes CASSQVRDNQPQHF.